This T cell receptor (beta chain) appears in the sequencing data of a study of blood T cells in healthy people across ages. For the second PCR, which ran for about 7 to 11 cycles, a sample-barcoded 5' primer and a J-beta primer mix were used. TCRdb passed the 5' RACE reads through MiXCR, listing each CDR3 protein once. The sample records 540,000 or so distinct CDR3 sequences, less than 25% being singletons. In this sample, this clonotype turned up a few times. This same sample was also part of a study on T cells of mothers and their children.

The clonotype was recovered from a boy aged 5-17 years in good health. The sample was blood.

DNA of the CDR3: TGTGCCAGCAGCCCGCAGGACCGTCGAGAGACCCAGTACTTC. It codes for CASSPQDRRETQYF. The rearrangement links TRBV7-9 to TRBJ2-5; no clear D. This CDR3 has 14 residues. Germline V gives CDR1 SEHNR, CDR2 FQNEAQ (reference sequence). The germline V and J ends were trimmed by 5 bases and 4 bases, with 14 bases remaining between them.